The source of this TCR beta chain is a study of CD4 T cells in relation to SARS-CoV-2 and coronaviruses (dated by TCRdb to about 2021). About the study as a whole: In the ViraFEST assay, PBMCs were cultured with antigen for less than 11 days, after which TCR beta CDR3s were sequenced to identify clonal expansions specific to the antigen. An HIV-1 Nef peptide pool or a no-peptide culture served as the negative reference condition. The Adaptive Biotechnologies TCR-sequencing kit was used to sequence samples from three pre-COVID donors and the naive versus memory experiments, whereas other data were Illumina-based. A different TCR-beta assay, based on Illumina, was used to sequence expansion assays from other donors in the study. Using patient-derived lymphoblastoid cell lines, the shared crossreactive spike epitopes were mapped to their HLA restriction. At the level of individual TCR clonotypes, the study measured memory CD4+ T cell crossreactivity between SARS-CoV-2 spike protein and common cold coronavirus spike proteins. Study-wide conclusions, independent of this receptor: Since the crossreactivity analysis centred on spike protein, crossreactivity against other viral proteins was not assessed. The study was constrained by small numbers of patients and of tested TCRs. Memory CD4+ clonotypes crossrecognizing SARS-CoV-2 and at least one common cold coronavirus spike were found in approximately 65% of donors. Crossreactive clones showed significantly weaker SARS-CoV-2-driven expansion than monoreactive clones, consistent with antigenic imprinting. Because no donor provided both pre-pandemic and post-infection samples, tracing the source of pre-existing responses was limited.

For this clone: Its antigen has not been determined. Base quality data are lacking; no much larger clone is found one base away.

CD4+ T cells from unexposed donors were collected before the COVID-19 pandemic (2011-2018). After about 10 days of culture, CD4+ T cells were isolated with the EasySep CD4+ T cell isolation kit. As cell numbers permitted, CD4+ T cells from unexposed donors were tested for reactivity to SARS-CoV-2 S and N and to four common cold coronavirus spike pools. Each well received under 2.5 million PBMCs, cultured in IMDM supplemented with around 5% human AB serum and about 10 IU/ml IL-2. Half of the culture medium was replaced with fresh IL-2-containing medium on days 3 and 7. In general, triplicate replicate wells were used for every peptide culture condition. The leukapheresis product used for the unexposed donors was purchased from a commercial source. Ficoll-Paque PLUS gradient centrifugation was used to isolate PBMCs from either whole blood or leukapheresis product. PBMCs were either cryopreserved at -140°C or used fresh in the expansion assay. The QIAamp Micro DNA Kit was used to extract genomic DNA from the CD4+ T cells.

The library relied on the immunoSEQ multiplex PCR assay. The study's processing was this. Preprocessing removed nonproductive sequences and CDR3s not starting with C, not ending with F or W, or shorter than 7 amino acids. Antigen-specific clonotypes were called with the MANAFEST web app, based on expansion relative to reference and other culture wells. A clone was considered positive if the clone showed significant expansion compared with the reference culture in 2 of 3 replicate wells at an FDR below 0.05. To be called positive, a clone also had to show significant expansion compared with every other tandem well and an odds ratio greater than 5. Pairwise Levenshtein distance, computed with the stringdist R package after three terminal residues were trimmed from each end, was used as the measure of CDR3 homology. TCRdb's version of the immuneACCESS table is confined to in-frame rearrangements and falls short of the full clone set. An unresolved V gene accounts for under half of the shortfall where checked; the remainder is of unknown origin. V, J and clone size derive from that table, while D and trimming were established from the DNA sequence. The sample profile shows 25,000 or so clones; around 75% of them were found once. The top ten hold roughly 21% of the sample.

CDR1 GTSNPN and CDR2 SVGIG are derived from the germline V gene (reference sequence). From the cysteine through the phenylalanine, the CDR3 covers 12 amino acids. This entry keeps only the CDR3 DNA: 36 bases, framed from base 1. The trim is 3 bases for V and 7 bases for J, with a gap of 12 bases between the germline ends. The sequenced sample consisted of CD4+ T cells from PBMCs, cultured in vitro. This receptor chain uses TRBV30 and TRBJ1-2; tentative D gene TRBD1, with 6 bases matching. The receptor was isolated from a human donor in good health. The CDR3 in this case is CAWSAGAVGYTF. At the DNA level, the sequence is TGTGCCTGGAGCGCGGGGGCAGTTGGCTACACCTTC. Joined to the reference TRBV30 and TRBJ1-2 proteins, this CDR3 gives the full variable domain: SQTIHQWPATLVQPVGSPLSLECTVEGTSNPNLYWYRQAAGRGLQLLFYSVGIGQISSEVPQNLSASRPQDRQFILSSKKLLLSDSGFYLCAWSAGAVGYTFGSGTRLTVV.